This record covers a single T cell receptor beta chain. Its specificity is unknown. Other DNA sequences in this specimen translate into the identical CDR3. CDR1 MNHEY and CDR2 SVGAGI come from the germline V gene. CDR3 length: 13 amino acids. V shed 6 bases, J shed 8 bases, and the junction held 5 bases outside the gene matches. The data are from a study of shared clonotypes between healthy human individuals. Findings and caveats of the study: Limited genetic and exposure-history diversity came from having few donors.

Generated by immunoSEQ multiplex PCR, the TCRdb table keeps only in-frame clones and is missing some. This sample yields roughly 2.5 million clones, of which about 92% are seen a single time; over 0.12% belongs to the top ten. The source material was naive CD4+ T cells sorted from blood. The subset denotes: CD45RA+ positively selected. The source of this sequence is a man between 18 and 29 years old in good health. The genes are TRBV6-5 and TRBJ1-2; 11 positions match TRBD1. CDR3 sequence reads: CASSRTGGDGYTF. In DNA, the CDR3 is TGTGCCAGCAGCCGGACAGGGGGCGACGGCTACACCTTC.